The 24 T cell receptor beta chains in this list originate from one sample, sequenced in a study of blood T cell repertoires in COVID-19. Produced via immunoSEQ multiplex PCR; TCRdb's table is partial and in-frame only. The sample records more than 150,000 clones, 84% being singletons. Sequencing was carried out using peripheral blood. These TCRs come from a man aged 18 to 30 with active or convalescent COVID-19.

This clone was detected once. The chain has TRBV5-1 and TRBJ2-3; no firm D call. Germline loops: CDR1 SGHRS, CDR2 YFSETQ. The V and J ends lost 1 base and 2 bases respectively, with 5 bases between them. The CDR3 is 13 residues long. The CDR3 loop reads CASSLSFTDTQYF. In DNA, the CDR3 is TGCGCCAGCAGCTTGTCTTTCACAGATACGCAGTATTTT.

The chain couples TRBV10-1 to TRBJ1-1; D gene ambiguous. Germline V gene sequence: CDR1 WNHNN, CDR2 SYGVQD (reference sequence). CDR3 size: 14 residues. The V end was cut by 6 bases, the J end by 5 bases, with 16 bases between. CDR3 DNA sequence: TGCGCCAGCAGCCTTGACCGAGGTCGGACTGAAGCTTTCTTT. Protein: CASSLDRGRTEAFF.

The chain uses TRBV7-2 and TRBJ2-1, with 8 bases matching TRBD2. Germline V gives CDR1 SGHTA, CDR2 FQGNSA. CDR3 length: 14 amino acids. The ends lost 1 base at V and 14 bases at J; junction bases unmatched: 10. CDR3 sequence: CASSLGSSGTREFF. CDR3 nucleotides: TGTGCCAGCAGCTTAGGTTCCTCCGGGACTAGGGAGTTCTTC.

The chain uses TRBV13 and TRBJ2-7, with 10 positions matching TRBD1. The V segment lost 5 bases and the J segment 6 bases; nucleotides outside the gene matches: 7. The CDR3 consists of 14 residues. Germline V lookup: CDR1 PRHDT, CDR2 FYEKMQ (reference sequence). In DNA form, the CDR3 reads TGTGCCAGCAGCCGCGGACAGGGGGGAAGCGAGCAGTACTTC. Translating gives CASSRGQGGSEQYF.

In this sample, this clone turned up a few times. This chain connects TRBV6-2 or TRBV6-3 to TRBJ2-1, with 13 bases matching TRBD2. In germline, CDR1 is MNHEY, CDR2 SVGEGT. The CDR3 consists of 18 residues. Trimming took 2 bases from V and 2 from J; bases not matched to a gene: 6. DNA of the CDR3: TGTGCCAGCAGTTACCCCACTAGCGGGAGGGCCACCTACAATGAGCAGTTCTTC. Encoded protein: CASSYPTSGRATYNEQFF.

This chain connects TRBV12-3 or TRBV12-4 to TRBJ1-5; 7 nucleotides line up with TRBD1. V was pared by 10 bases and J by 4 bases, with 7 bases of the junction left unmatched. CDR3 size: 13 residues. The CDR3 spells CATDSGGNQPQHF. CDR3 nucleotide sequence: TGTGCCACCGATTCAGGGGGTAATCAGCCCCAGCATTTT.

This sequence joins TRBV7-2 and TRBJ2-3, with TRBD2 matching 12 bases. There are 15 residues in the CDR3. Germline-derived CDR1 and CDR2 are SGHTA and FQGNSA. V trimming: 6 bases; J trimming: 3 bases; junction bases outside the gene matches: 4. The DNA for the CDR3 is TGTGCCAGCAGACCGACTAGCGGGGGTACAGATACGCAGTATTTT. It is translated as CASRPTSGGTDTQYF.

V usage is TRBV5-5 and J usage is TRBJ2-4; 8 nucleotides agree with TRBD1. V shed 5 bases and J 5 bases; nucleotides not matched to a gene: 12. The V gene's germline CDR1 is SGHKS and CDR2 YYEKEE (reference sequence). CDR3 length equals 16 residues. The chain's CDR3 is CASSQTTGVAQNIQYF. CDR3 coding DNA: TGTGCCAGCAGTCAAACGACAGGGGTGGCCCAAAACATTCAGTACTTC.

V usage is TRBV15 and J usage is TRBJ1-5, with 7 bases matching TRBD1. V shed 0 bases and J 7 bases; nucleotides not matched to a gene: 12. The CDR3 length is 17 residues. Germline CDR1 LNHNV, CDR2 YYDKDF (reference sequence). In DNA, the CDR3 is TGTGCCACCAGCAGAGATTTAACACAGGGGACGGGACAGCCCCAGCATTTT. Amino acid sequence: CATSRDLTQGTGQPQHF. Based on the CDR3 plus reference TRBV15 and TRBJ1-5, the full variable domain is DAMVIQNPRYQVTQFGKPVTLSCSQTLNHNVMYWYQQKSSQAPKLLFHYYDKDFNNEADTPDNFQSRRPNTSFCFLDIRSPGLGDTAMYLCATSRDLTQGTGQPQHFGDGTRLSIL.

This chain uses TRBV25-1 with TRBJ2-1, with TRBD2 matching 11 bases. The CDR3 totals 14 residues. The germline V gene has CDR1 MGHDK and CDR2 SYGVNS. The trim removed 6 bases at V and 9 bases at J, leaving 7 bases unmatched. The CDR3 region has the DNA TGTGCCAGCAGACTTACTAGCGGGGGAAGTGAGCAGTTCTTC. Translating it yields CASRLTSGGSEQFF.

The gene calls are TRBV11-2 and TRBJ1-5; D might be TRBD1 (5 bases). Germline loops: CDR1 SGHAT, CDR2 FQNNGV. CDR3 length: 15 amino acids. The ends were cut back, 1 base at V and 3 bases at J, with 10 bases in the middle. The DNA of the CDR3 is TGTGCCAGCAGCTTAGGGGGCAAACACAATCAGCCCCAGCATTTT. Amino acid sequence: CASSLGGKHNQPQHF.

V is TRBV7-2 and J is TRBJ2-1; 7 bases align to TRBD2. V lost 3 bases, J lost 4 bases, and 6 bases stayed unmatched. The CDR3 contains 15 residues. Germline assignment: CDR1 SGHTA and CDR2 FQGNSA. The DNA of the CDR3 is TGTGCCAGCAGCTTTGAAGCGGGACTTTACAATGAGCAGTTCTTC. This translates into CASSFEAGLYNEQFF.

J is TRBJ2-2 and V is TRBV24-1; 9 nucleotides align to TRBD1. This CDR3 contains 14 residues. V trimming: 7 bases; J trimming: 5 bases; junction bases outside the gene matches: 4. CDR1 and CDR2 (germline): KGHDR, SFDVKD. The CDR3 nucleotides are TGTGCCACCAGGCCGACAGGGGGAACCGGGGAGCTGTTTTTT. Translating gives CATRPTGGTGELFF.

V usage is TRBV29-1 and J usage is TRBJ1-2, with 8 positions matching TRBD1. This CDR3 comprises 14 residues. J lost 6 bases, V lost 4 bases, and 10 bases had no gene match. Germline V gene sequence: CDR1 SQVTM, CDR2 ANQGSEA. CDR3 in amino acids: CSVAPTGQGDGYTF. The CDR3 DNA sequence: TGCAGCGTTGCCCCCACAGGACAGGGTGATGGCTACACCTTC.

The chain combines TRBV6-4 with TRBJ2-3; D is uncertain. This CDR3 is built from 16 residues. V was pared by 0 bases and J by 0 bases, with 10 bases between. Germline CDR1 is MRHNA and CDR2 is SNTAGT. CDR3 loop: CASSDSGGASTDTQYF. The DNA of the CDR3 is TGTGCCAGCAGTGACTCCGGCGGTGCTAGCACAGATACGCAGTATTTT.

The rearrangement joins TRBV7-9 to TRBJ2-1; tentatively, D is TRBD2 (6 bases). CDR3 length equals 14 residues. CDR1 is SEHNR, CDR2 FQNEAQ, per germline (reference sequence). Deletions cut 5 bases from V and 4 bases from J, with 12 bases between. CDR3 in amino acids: CASSQGTYYNEQFF. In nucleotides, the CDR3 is TGTGCCAGCAGCCAAGGGACTTATTACAATGAGCAGTTCTTC.

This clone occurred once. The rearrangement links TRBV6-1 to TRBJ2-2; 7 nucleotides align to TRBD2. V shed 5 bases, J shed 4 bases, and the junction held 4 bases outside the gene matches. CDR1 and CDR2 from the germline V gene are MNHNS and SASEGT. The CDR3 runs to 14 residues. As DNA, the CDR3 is TGTGCCAGCAGTTCGTCGGGGGGCACCGGGGAGCTGTTTTTT. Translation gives CASSSSGGTGELFF.

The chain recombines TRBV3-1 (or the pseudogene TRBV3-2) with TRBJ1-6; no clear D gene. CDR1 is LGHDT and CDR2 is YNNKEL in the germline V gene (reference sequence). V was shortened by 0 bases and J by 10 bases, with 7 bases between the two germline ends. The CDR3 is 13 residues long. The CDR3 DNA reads TGTGCCAGCAGCCAAGAAAATATGTCACCCCTCCACTTT. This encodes CASSQENMSPLHF.

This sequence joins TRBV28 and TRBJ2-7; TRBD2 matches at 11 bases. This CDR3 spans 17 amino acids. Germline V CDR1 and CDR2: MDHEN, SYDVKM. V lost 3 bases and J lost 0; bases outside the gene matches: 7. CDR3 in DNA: TGTGCCAGCAGTTTGAGACTAGCGGGGTTCTTCTCCTACGAGCAGTACTTC. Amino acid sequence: CASSLRLAGFFSYEQYF.

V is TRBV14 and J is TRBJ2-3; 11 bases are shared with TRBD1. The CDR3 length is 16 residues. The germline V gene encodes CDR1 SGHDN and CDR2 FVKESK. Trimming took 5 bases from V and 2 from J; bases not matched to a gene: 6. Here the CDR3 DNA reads TGTGCCAGCAGCTGGGGACAGGGGGTGACCACAGATACGCAGTATTTT. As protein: CASSWGQGVTTDTQYF.

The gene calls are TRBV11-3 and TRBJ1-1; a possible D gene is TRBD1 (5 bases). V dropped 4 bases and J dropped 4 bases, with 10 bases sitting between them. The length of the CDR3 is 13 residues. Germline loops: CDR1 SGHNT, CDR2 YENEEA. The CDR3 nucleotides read TGTGCCAGCAGCTCACCGGGGGGCACTGAAGCTTTCTTT. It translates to CASSSPGGTEAFF. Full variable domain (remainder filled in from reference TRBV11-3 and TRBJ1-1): EAGVVQSPRYKIIEKKQPVAFWCNPISGHNTLYWYLQNLGQGPELLIRYENEEAVDDSQLPKDRFSAERLKGVDSTLKIQPAELGDSAVYLCASSSPGGTEAFFGQGTRLTVV.

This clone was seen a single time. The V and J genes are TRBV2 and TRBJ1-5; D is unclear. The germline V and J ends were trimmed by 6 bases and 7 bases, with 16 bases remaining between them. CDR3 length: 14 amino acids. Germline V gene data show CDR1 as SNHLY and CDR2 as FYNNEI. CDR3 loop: CASSLGSRVQPQHF. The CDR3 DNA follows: TGTGCCAGCAGCCTAGGCTCGCGGGTCCAGCCCCAGCATTTT.

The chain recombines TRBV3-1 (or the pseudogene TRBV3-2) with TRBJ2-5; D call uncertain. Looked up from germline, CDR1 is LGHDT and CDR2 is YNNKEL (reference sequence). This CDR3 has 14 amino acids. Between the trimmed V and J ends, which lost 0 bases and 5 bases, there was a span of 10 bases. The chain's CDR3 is CASSQDLQRETQYF. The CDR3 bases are TGTGCCAGCAGCCAAGATCTCCAGAGGGAGACCCAGTACTTC.

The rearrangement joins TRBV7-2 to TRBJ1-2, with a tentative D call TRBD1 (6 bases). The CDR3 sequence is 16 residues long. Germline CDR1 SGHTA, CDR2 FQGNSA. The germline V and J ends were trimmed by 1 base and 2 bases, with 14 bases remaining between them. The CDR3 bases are TGTGCCAGCAGCTTAGTCCGGGGAGGGGGGAACTATGGCTACACCTTC. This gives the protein CASSLVRGGGNYGYTF.